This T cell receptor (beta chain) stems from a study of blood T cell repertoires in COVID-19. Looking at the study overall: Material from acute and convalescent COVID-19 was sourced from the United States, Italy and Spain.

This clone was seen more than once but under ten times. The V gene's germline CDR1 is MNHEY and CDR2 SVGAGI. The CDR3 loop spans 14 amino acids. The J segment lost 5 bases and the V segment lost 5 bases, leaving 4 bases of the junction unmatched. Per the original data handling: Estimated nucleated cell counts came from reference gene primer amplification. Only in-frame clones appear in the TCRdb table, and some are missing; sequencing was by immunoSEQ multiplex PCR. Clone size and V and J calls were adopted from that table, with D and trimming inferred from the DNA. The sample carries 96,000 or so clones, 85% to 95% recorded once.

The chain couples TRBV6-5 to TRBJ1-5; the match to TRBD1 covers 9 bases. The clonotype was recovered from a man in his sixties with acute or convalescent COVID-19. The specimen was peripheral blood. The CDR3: CASSTTGGHQPQHF. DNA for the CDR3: TGTGCCAGCAGTACAACAGGGGGCCATCAGCCCCAGCATTTT.